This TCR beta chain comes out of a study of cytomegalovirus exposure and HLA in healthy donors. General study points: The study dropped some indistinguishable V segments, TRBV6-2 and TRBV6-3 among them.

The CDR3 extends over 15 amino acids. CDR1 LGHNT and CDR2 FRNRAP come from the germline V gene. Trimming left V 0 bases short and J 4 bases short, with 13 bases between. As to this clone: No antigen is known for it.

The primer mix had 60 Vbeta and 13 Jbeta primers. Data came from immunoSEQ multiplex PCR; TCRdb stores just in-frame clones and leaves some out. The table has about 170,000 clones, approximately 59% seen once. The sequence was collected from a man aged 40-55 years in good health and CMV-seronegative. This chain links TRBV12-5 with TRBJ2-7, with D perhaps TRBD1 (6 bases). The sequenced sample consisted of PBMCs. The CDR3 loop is CASGLVYGQRYEQYF. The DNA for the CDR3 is TGTGCTAGTGGTTTGGTTTATGGACAGAGGTACGAGCAGTACTTC. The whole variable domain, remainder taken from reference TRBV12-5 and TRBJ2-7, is DARVTQTPRHKVTEMGQEVTMRCQPILGHNTVFWYRQTMMQGLELLAYFRNRAPLDDSGMPKDRFSAEMPDATLATLKIQPSEPRDSAVYFCASGLVYGQRYEQYFGPGTRLTVT.